This TCR beta chain originates from a study of Ad26.COV2.S vaccination and SARS-CoV-2 variants. Study background: Participants got Ad26.COV2.S intramuscularly, once or twice 56 days apart.

Unmatched junction bases numbered 7, after V lost 0 bases and J lost 5 bases. CDR3 length: 16 residues. Germline values: CDR1 SGHRS, CDR2 YFSETQ. The method was immunoSEQ multiplex PCR; TCRdb's version includes in-frame clones alone and lacks a portion of them. The sample shows a few hundred thousand clones, approximately 88% of them seen only once. General study points: Post-vaccination breadth of spike-specific CD8+ and CD4+ T cell responses was reportedly substantial.

The sample's treatment: about 20 received Ad26.COV2.S at low or high dose, single or two shots; 5 received placebo; per-sample allocation not given. On day 63 after the first injection, vaccine and placebo recipients gave samples. Note on this clone: Its target is unknown.

The gene calls are TRBV5-1 and TRBJ2-3; 9 bases are shared with TRBD1. The material was peripheral blood, obtained in a trial of Ad26.COV2.S vaccine versus placebo. The receptor was isolated from a person between 18 and 65 years old who received the Ad26.COV2.S COVID-19 vaccine or a placebo. This CDR3 is CASSLAGDREVDTQYF. CDR3 nucleotide sequence: TGCGCCAGCAGCTTGGCAGGGGACAGGGAGGTAGATACGCAGTATTTT.